The text below deals with one TCR beta chain. Antigen specificity is unknown. This sample was taken from a study of OX40 agonist ivuxolimab in advanced cancers. Study-wide results and caveats: Expanded clones belonging to CD8+ T cells outnumbered, on average, those of CD4+.

Assay used: immunoSEQ multiplex PCR; TCRdb lists only in-frame clones, some missing. The table records approximately 110,000 clones, roughly 92% of them present only once. Trimming took 0 bases from V and 6 from J, leaving 10 bases between them. CDR1 and CDR2 from the germline V gene are SGHNT and YYREEE (reference sequence). This CDR3 comprises 13 residues. The source was CD4+ or CD8+ T cells sorted from blood, collected in a trial of the OX40 agonist ivuxolimab. This sequence originates from an adult with an advanced solid tumor such as melanoma, head and neck, liver or kidney cancer. The chain is built from TRBV5-4 and TRBJ2-7, with D perhaps matching TRBD2 (6 bases). CDR3 bases: TGTGCCAGCAGCTTGGGGGAGGAACGCGAGCAGTACTTC. Protein: CASSLGEEREQYF.